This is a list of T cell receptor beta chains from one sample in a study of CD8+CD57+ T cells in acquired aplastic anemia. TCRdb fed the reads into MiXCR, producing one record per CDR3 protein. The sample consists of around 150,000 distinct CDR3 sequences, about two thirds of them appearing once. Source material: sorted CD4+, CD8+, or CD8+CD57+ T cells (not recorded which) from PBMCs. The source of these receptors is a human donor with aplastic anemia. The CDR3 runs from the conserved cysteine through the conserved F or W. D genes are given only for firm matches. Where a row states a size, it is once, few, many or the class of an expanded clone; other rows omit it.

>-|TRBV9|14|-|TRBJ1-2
CASSLALPGNGYTF
TGCGCCAGCAGCTTGGCCCTACCCGGGAATGGCTACACCTTC
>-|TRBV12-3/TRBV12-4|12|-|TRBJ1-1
CASSVGTASIGF
TGTGCCAGCAGTGTCGGGACGGCCTCCATCGGATTT
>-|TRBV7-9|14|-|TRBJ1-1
CASSQLRDNTEAFF
TGTGCCAGCAGCCAACTACGGGACAACACTGAAGCTTTCTTT
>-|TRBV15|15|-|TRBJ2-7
CATSTTRNRTYEQYF
TGTGCCACCAGCACAACACGCAACAGGACCTACGAGCAGTACTTC
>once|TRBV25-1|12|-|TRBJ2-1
CASSGNVDEQFF
TGTGCCAGCAGTGGCAACGTGGATGAGCAGTTCTTC
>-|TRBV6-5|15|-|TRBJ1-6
CASSYSVQGDSPLHF
TGTGCCAGCAGTTACTCTGTACAAGGGGATTCACCCCTCCACTTT
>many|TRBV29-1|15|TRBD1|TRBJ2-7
CSVEGSGQGSYEQYF
TGCAGCGTTGAAGGGTCCGGACAGGGGTCCTACGAGCAGTACTTC
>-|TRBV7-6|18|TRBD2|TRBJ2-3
CASSPTSGSGGPTDTQYF
TGTGCCAGCAGCCCCACCTCTGGAAGCGGGGGCCCCACAGATACGCAGTATTTT
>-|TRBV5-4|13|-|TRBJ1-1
CASRPDRNTEAFF
TGTGCCAGCAGACCCGACAGAAACACTGAAGCTTTCTTT
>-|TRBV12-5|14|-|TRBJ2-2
CASSSQGFTGELFF
TGTGCCAGCAGTTCACAGGGATTCACCGGGGAGCTGTTTTTT
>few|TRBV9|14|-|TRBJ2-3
CASSAQYGADTQYF
TGTGCCAGCAGCGCGCAGTACGGGGCAGATACGCAGTATTTT
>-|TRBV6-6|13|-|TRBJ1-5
CASSYGGGKPQHF
TGTGCCAGCAGTTACGGAGGAGGAAAGCCCCAGCATTTT
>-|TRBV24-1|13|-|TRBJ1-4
CATSDSQIEKLFF
TGTGCCACCAGTGATTCCCAGATCGAAAAACTGTTTTTT
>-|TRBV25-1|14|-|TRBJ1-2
CASSGRLVLYGYTF
TGTGCCAGCAGTGGACGGCTCGTCCTTTATGGCTACACCTTC
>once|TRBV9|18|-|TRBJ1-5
CASSVARRQLDSNQPQHF
TGTGCCAGCAGCGTAGCTCGTCGTCAGCTGGATAGCAATCAGCCCCAGCATTTT
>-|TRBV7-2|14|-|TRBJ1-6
CASSLGVGVRVLHF
TGTGCCAGCAGCTTAGGGGTCGGAGTAAGGGTACTCCACTTT
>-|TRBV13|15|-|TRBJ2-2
CASSERGVSGGELFF
TGTGCCAGCAGTGAAAGAGGCGTATCCGGCGGGGAGCTGTTTTTT
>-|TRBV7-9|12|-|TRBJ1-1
CASSPGSLEAFF
TGTGCCAGCAGCCCGGGGTCGCTTGAAGCTTTCTTT
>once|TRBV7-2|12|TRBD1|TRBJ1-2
CASSWDSYGYTF
TGTGCCAGCAGCTGGGACAGCTATGGCTACACCTTC
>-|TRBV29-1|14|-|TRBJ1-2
CSVEDLTGDYGYTF
TGCAGCGTTGAAGATCTAACGGGGGACTATGGCTACACCTTC
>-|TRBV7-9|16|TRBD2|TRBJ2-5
CASSFRRTSGYETQYF
TGTGCCAGCAGCTTTCGTCGGACTAGCGGGTATGAGACCCAGTACTTC
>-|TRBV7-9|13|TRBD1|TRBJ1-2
CASSTGTGVGYTF
TGTGCCAGCAGCACCGGGACAGGGGTAGGCTACACCTTC
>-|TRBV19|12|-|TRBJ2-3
CATSTRLDTQYF
TGTGCCACCTCGACAAGGCTTGATACGCAGTATTTT
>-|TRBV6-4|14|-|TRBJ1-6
CASSESSQGSPLHF
TGTGCCAGCAGTGAAAGCAGCCAGGGATCACCCCTCCACTTT
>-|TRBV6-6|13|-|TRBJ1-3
CASSERVDDTIYF
TGTGCCAGCAGTGAGCGGGTAGACGACACCATATATTTT
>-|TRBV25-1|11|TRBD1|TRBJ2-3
CASWTGGLEYF
TGTGCCAGCTGGACAGGGGGATTGGAGTATTTT
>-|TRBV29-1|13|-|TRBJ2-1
CSVVTYGNNEQFF
TGCAGCGTTGTAACGTATGGCAACAATGAGCAGTTCTTC
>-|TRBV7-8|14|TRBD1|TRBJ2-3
CASSNGQGTDTQYF
TGTGCCAGCAGCAACGGACAGGGTACAGATACGCAGTATTTT
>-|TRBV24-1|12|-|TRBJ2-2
CASGGNTGELFF
TGTGCCTCCGGGGGAAACACCGGGGAGCTGTTTTTT
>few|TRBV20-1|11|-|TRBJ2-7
CSAKRFYEQYF
TGCAGTGCTAAGAGGTTCTACGAGCAGTACTTC
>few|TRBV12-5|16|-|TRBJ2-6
CASGLVGPIGANVLTF
TGTGCTAGTGGTTTGGTGGGACCTATCGGGGCCAACGTCCTGACTTTC
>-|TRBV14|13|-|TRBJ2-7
CASSPGISYEQYF
TGTGCCAGCAGCCCGGGTATCTCCTACGAGCAGTACTTC
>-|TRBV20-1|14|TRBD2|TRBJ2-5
CSARTTSGQETQYF
TGCAGTGCTAGAACTACTAGCGGACAAGAGACCCAGTACTTC
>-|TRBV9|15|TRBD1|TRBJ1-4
CASSVGQGAGEKLFF
TGTGCCAGCAGCGTAGGACAGGGGGCAGGGGAAAAACTGTTTTTT
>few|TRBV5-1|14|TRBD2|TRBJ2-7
CASSPGTSGAREYF
TGCGCCAGCAGCCCGGGGACTAGCGGGGCGCGAGAGTACTTC
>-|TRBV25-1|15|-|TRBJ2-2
CASSGGTANTGELFF
TGTGCCAGCAGTGGCGGGACAGCTAACACCGGGGAGCTGTTTTTT
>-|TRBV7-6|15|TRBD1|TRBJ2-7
CASSLGQELSYEQYF
TGTGCCAGCAGCTTGGGACAGGAACTCTCCTACGAGCAGTACTTC
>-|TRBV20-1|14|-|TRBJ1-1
CSAPEGGKNTEAFF
TGCAGTGCTCCAGAGGGTGGTAAGAACACTGAAGCTTTCTTT
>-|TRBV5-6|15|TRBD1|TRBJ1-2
CASSSDGTALYGYTF
TGTGCCAGCAGCTCGGACGGGACAGCTCTTTATGGCTACACCTTC
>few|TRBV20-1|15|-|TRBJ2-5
CSARDTGEEQETQYF
TGCAGTGCTAGGGATACAGGGGAGGAACAAGAGACCCAGTACTTC
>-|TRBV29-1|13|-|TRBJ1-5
CSVRRGGNQPQHF
TGCAGCGTTAGACGGGGAGGCAATCAGCCCCAGCATTTT
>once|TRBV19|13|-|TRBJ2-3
CASRTPSTDTQYF
TGTGCCAGTCGGACGCCTAGCACAGATACGCAGTATTTT
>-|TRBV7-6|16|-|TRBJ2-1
CASSLVVGVSYNEQFF
TGTGCCAGCAGCTTGGTGGTGGGGGTCTCCTACAATGAGCAGTTCTTC
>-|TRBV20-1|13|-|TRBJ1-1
CSGRGGVNTEAFF
TGCAGTGGGAGGGGGGGTGTGAACACTGAAGCTTTCTTT
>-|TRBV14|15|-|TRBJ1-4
CASSQGGYRSEKLFF
TGTGCCAGCAGCCAAGGAGGGTACAGGAGCGAAAAACTGTTTTTT
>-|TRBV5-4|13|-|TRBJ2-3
CASSRGHTDTQYF
TGTGCCAGCAGCCGGGGCCACACAGATACGCAGTATTTT
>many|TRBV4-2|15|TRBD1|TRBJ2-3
CASSQGGQITDTQYF
TGTGCCAGCAGCCAAGGGGGACAGATCACAGATACGCAGTATTTT
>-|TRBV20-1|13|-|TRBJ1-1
CSARSPLNTEAFF
TGCAGTGCTAGATCCCCATTGAACACTGAAGCTTTCTTT
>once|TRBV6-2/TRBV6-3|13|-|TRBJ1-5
CASGSQGQQPQHF
TGTGCCAGCGGGTCGCAGGGGCAGCAGCCCCAGCATTTT
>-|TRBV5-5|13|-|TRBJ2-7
CASSYGGAYEQYF
TGTGCCAGCAGCTACGGTGGGGCCTACGAGCAGTACTTC
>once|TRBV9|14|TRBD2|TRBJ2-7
CASSVGVAGERKYF
TGTGCCAGCAGCGTAGGAGTAGCGGGAGAGAGGAAGTACTTC
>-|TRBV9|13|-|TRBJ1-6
CASSVVQDSPLHF
TGTGCCAGCAGCGTTGTACAAGATTCACCCCTCCACTTT
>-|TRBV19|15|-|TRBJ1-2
CASSEVLQGAYGYTF
TGTGCCAGTAGTGAGGTCTTACAGGGAGCCTATGGCTACACCTTC